This TCR beta chain derives from a study of shared clonotypes between healthy human individuals. The method was immunoSEQ multiplex PCR; TCRdb's version includes in-frame clones alone and lacks a portion of them. Among millions of clones listed, 85% to 95% were seen once. The origin of this receptor is a man between 18 and 35 years old in good health. Some clones in this sample may be carry-over from other donors' samples. Sequenced input: naive CD4+ T cells from PBMCs. Documented subset: CD45RA+ positively selected.

The CDR3 loop is CASIGQGVYEQYF. The CDR3 bases are TGTGCCAGCATTGGTCAGGGAGTCTACGAGCAGTACTTC. The V gene is TRBV6-1, the J gene TRBJ2-7, with D perhaps assigned TRBD1 or TRBD2 (5 bases each). Germline lookup yields CDR1 MNHNS and CDR2 SASEGT. CDR3 size: 13 residues. Trimming took 7 bases from V and 3 from J, leaving 13 bases between them.